These 19 T cell receptor beta chains share one sample of origin, sequenced in a study of T cells in women clearing cervical HPV infection. Repertoires were generated with immunoSEQ multiplex PCR, while TCRdb's copy carries only in-frame clones and drops some. The record lists tens of thousands of clones, of which the ten most abundant hold more than 1.2%. Sequenced input: blood buffy coat. The receptors here all came from a woman between 18 and 70 years old with a cervical HPV16 infection that either progressed to CIN3+ or cleared (not recorded which).

With regard to this clone: The read gets to within 3 residues of the CDR3 end, and the germline J gene fills in the rest. This chain joins TRBV29-1 and TRBJ1-5, with TRBD1 identical over 10 bases. Germline CDR1 is SQVTM and CDR2 is ANQGSEA. Trimming cost V 4 bases and J 6 bases; bases outside gene matches: 9. This CDR3 comprises 15 residues. Partial CDR3 DNA: TGCAGCGTTGTGGTAGGACAGGGGGTTAGTCAGCCC. This translates into CSVVVGQGVSQP. The full CDR3 reads CSVVVGQGVSQPQHF.

Worth noting for this clone: Read coverage stops 3 residues before the CDR3 terminus; the germline J gene supplies the remainder. The V call is TRBV19, the J call TRBJ2-5; 9 nucleotides align to TRBD2. The CDR3 has 15 residues. After removal of 5 bases from V and 4 bases from J, the junction contained 8 bases not matched to a gene. Germline CDR1 LNHDA, CDR2 SQIVND (reference sequence). CDR3 bases read: TGTGCCAGTAGTCCGGGGACTAGCTATCGAGAGACC. Its translation is CASSPGTSYRET. The whole CDR3 is CASSPGTSYRETQYF.

With regard to this clone: The read falls 3 residues short of the CDR3 end, and the missing part is taken from the germline J gene. This chain connects TRBV11-2 to TRBJ2-3, with D possibly matching TRBD2 (5 bases). The germline gives CDR1 SGHAT, CDR2 FQNNGV. The CDR3 is made up of 13 amino acids. This CDR3 is CASSLDTGMAQYF. The sequenced part of the CDR3 DNA is TGTGCCAGCAGCTTAGATACGGGGATGGCG.

Points on this clone: The junction and the germline gene differ at one end; a read error may be behind it. The CDR3 is cut off 3 residues early in the read; its end comes from the germline J gene. The genes are TRBV4-2 and TRBJ2-1; D gene ambiguous. This CDR3 has 16 amino acids. The germline CDR1 and CDR2 sequences are LGHNA and YNFKEQ. CDR3 loop: CASSQEPLTPRNEQFF. The part of the CDR3 DNA that was read is TGCGCCAGCAGCCAAGAACCACTAACTCCTCGCAATGAG.

About this clone itself: The read finishes 3 residues shy of the CDR3 end, and the germline J gene is used to complete it. V usage is TRBV19 and J usage is TRBJ1-1, with D possibly being TRBD1 (5 bases). This CDR3 comprises 14 residues. V was clipped by 7 bases and J by 3 bases, with 15 bases between them. Germline V CDR1 and CDR2: LNHDA, SQIVND (reference sequence). The CDR3 spells CASTLRGEDTEAFF. The CDR3 bases that were read are TGTGCCAGTACTCTCCGGGGGGAGGACACTGAA.

Note on this clone: The sequence runs out 3 residues before the end of the CDR3; the remainder is reconstructed from the germline J gene. This chain uses TRBV30 with TRBJ2-2, with 9 bases that match TRBD2. The germline V gene has CDR1 GTSNPN and CDR2 SVGIG (reference sequence). The CDR3 is made up of 15 amino acids. The trim removed 8 bases at V and 2 bases at J, leaving 9 bases unmatched. The CDR3 DNA, read in part, is TGTGCCGGCCGGTTAGCGGGAGTCAACACCGGGGAG. Translation: CAGRLAGVNTGE. The full-length CDR3 reads as CAGRLAGVNTGELFF.

Remarks on this clone: The missing CDR3 end, 3 residues past where the read stops, is filled in from the germline J gene. The chain is built from TRBV6-4 and TRBJ2-2, with 10 nucleotides matching TRBD1. Germline V gene data show CDR1 as MRHNA and CDR2 as SNTAGT. This CDR3 is built from 15 residues. With 8 bases clipped from V and 7 bases from J, the junction kept 10 bases outside the gene matches. The CDR3 bases that were read are TGTGCCAGCGGCGCCGGGACAGGGGATATCGGGGAG. This encodes CASGAGTGDIGE. The entire CDR3 reads CASGAGTGDIGELFF.

CDR3 DNA (partial): TGCAGTGCTAGTGCGGTAGCCAAAAACATT. As protein: CSASAVAKNI. The CDR3 in full is CSASAVAKNIQYF. The chain has TRBV20-1 and TRBJ2-4; D unresolved. The read finishes 3 residues shy of the CDR3 end, and the germline J gene is used to complete it. Germline CDR1 and CDR2: DFQATT and SNEGSKA (reference sequence). The CDR3 sequence is 13 residues long. Trimming pared 3 bases from V and 0 bases from J, leaving 6 bases between.

For this clone: The CDR3 end lies 3 residues beyond the end of the read and is filled in from the germline J gene. The chain has TRBV5-1 and TRBJ2-2, with TRBD2 matching over 9 bases. CDR3 length: 17 residues. Germline lookup yields CDR1 SGHRS and CDR2 YFSETQ. The V segment lost 0 bases and the J segment 2 bases; nucleotides outside the gene matches: 5. The CDR3 sequence: CASSLALAGTNTGELFF. The DNA read from the CDR3 is TGCGCCAGCAGCTTGGCCCTAGCGGGGACCAACACCGGGGAG. Full variable domain (remainder filled in from reference TRBV5-1 and TRBJ2-2): KAGVTQTPRYLIKTRGQQVTLSCSPISGHRSVSWYQQTPGQGLQFLFEYFSETQRNKGNFPGRFSGRQFSNSRSEMNVSTLELGDSALYLCASSLALAGTNTGELFFGEGSRLTVL.

As regards this clone: The read comes to an end 3 residues before the CDR3 does, leaving the germline J gene to fill in the end. The rearrangement links TRBV7-3 to TRBJ1-1, with D perhaps matching TRBD1 (5 bases). CDR3 length equals 13 residues. CDR1 is SGHTA and CDR2 is FQGTGA in the germline V gene. The V end was cut by 5 bases, the J end by 2 bases, with 9 bases between. The CDR3 sequence is CASSTDRNTEAFF. The sequenced CDR3 bases are TGTGCCAGCAGCACCGACAGAAACACTGAA.

CDR3 sequence reads: CASSEGLAVYQETQYF. CDR3 bases read: TGTGCCAGCAGTGAAGGACTAGCGGTTTACCAAGAGACC. The chain uses TRBV2 and TRBJ2-5, with TRBD2 matching 9 bases. With the read ending 3 residues before the CDR3 end, the germline J gene is used to fill in that end. CDR1 and CDR2 (germline): SNHLY, FYNNEI. CDR3 length: 16 amino acids. V dropped 1 base and J dropped 0; count of bases not matched to a gene: 3.

Comments on this clone: The read stops 3 residues short of the end of the CDR3; the missing end is completed from the germline J gene. The gene calls are TRBV2 and TRBJ2-7; D is unresolved. The germline V gene encodes CDR1 SNHLY and CDR2 FYNNEI. V lost 7 bases and J 0 bases, leaving 7 bases between the germline ends. The CDR3 covers 12 residues. CDR3 loop: CASKGFSYEQYF. CDR3 DNA (partial): TGTGCCAGCAAAGGCTTCTCCTACGAG.

As for this clone: The read finishes 3 residues shy of the CDR3 end, and the germline J gene is used to complete it. This chain connects TRBV7-8 to TRBJ2-7; TRBD2 matches 7 bases. CDR3 length: 14 residues. Trimming at V came to 6 bases and at J to 2 bases, leaving 7 bases not matched to a gene. Germline CDR1 SGHVS, CDR2 FQNEAQ. The CDR3 loop reads CASSMGGDAYEQYF. Partial CDR3 DNA: TGTGCCAGCAGTATGGGGGGGGACGCCTACGAG.

Points on this clone: The CDR3 is cut off 3 residues early in the read; its end comes from the germline J gene. The rearrangement links TRBV18 to TRBJ2-5, with D perhaps assigned TRBD1 or TRBD2 (5 bases each). The germline gives CDR1 KGHSH, CDR2 LQKENI. Between the trimmed V and J ends, which lost 6 bases and 5 bases, there was a span of 10 bases. The CDR3 runs to 12 residues. Partial CDR3 DNA: TGTGCCAGCTCGCTCAGGGAGGAGACC. This encodes CASSLREET. The complete CDR3 reads CASSLREETQYF.

With respect to this clone: The read terminates 3 residues before the CDR3 end, so the remaining end is supplied by the germline J gene. This same CDR3 is encoded by further DNA sequences in the sample. The J gene is TRBJ1-3, the V gene TRBV2; 9 nucleotides align to TRBD1. The CDR3 sequence is 14 residues long. Looked up from germline, CDR1 is SNHLY and CDR2 is FYNNEI. Unmatched junction bases numbered 6, after V lost 4 bases and J lost 8 bases. The CDR3 loop is CASSVDRGHYTIYF. Partial CDR3 DNA: TGTGCCAGCAGTGTGGACAGGGGCCACTACACC. Complete variable domain (other parts from reference TRBV2 and TRBJ1-3): EPEVTQTPSHQVTQMGQEVILRCVPISNHLYFYWYRQILGQKVEFLVSFYNNEISEKSEIFDDQFSVERPDGSNFTLKIRSTKLEDSAMYFCASSVDRGHYTIYFGEGSWLTVV.

In regard to this clone: Read coverage stops 3 residues before the CDR3 terminus; the germline J gene supplies the remainder. V and J are TRBV30 and TRBJ1-2; TRBD1 might be the D (6 bases). Germline loops: CDR1 GTSNPN, CDR2 SVGIG (reference sequence). This CDR3 is built from 12 residues. Trimming cost V 3 bases and J 4 bases, with 9 bases left between them. The CDR3 region is CAWRRGGYGYTF. The covered CDR3 bases are TGTGCCTGGAGGCGAGGGGGCTATGGC.

Regarding this clone: The read finishes 3 residues shy of the CDR3 end, and the germline J gene is used to complete it. The rearrangement uses TRBV5-4 and TRBJ2-7; the match to TRBD1 covers 9 bases. Losses at the gene ends were 2 bases for V and 5 bases for J; bases not matched to a gene: 5. This CDR3 spans 14 amino acids. Germline V gene data show CDR1 as SGHNT and CDR2 as YYREEE (reference sequence). The CDR3 sequence is CASSFGQGRDEQYF. Incomplete CDR3 DNA: TGTGCCAGCAGCTTCGGACAGGGGCGGGACGAG.

A note on this clone: Coverage ceases 3 residues before the CDR3 finishes, and the germline J gene fills in the end. The genes are TRBV5-1 and TRBJ2-5; 7 bases line up with TRBD1. J was trimmed by 4 bases and V by 5 bases; bases with no gene match: 5. The CDR3 extends over 13 amino acids. Germline V lookup: CDR1 SGHRS, CDR2 YFSETQ. The sequenced CDR3 bases are TGCGCCAGCAGTATAGACAGGGCAGAGACC. This encodes CASSIDRAET. The complete CDR3 sequence is CASSIDRAETQYF.

Comments on this clone: The CDR3 extends 3 residues past the end of the read, so its final part is completed from the germline J gene. This chain connects TRBV19 to TRBJ1-2; D unresolved. Germline loops: CDR1 LNHDA, CDR2 SQIVND (reference sequence). The CDR3 extends over 15 amino acids. CDR3 residues: CASSRSGRLERGYTF. CDR3 DNA (partial): TGTGCCAGTAGCCGTTCGGGGAGGTTAGAGAGAGGC.